Listed below are T cell receptor beta chains from one sample, sequenced in a study of glioma-infiltrating T cells after dendritic cell vaccination. Measured with immunoSEQ multiplex PCR; TCRdb has only the in-frame clones, and not every one. This table has 30,000 to 40,000 clones, around four fifths appearing once. The sequenced sample was blood, obtained before dendritic cell vaccination. The receptors originated from a human donor with glioblastoma. Both conserved end residues are part of each CDR3. Fields, in order: CDR3 protein, J gene, V gene.

CASSLSPGQPTNEKLFF | TRBJ1-4 | TRBV28
CASSRTDLNTEAFF | TRBJ1-1 | TRBV2
CASSIPRKGASGYTF | TRBJ1-2 | TRBV19
CAWPDLTGEGTDTQYF | TRBJ2-3 | TRBV30
CASSQGQGNSPLHF | TRBJ1-6 | TRBV4-2
CSVVTGGNQPQHF | TRBJ1-5 | TRBV29-1
CASRGKGTSGGTYEQYF | TRBJ2-7 | TRBV27
CASSQEARPPNQPQHF | TRBJ1-5 | TRBV4-1
CASSMELLYGELFF | TRBJ2-2 | TRBV19
CASSSRMGGSYGYTF | TRBJ1-2 | TRBV18
CASSSYGASTGELFF | TRBJ2-2 | TRBV5-4
CASSGTENTEAFF | TRBJ1-1 | TRBV6-5
CASSLLGTGQETQYF | TRBJ2-5 | TRBV7-7
CASSLGSGGLNEQFF | TRBJ2-1 | TRBV28
CASSPARGNEQFF | TRBJ2-1 | TRBV6-5
CASGREDQETQYF | TRBJ2-5 | TRBV19
CASSPTSLNMGETQYF | TRBJ2-5 | TRBV5-4
CASRPGGTDPVSPLHF | TRBJ1-6 | TRBV7-9
CASSLAVYSGANVLTF | TRBJ2-6 | TRBV5-8
CSVDRVNTGELFF | TRBJ2-2 | TRBV29-1
CASSHNGLPYSGANVLTF | TRBJ2-6 | TRBV7-9
CASASGGAGPYEQYF | TRBJ2-7 | TRBV2
CASSQELAGGRDTQYF | TRBJ2-3 | TRBV4-2
CASSHRTSGVSFEQYF | TRBJ2-7 | TRBV19
CASSLIHEQYF | TRBJ2-7 | TRBV11-3
CASSRQGIEEAFF | TRBJ1-1 | TRBV11-2
CASSILAMRQPQHF | TRBJ1-5 | TRBV19
CASWTGRLQPQHF | TRBJ1-5 | TRBV28